These 4 T cell receptor beta chains share one sample of origin, sequenced in a study of identifying expanded T cells in peripheral blood. TCRdb's table, derived via immunoSEQ multiplex PCR, lists solely in-frame clones and lacks some. The repertoire holds 130,000 or so clones, with over 65% as singletons. The material sequenced was blood. These receptors all stem from a person aged 18 to 75 in good health.

The V gene is TRBV7-2, the J gene TRBJ1-1; D is uncertain. Per germline, CDR1 SGHTA and CDR2 FQGNSA. Deletions cut 3 bases from V and 0 bases from J, with 5 bases between. CDR3 length: 13 residues. The CDR3 bases are TGTGCCAGCAGCTTGAGCCTGAACACTGAAGCTTTCTTT. Protein sequence: CASSLSLNTEAFF.

V is TRBV5-4 and J is TRBJ2-1; D may be TRBD1 or TRBD2 (6 bases each). Per the germline V gene, CDR1 is SGHNT and CDR2 is YYREEE (reference sequence). The CDR3 has 17 residues. With 3 bases removed from V and 9 bases from J, the gap between germline ends came to 25 bases. The CDR3 loop is CASSSQGRSPGGSEQFF. For the CDR3, the DNA is TGTGCCAGCAGCTCGCAGGGGCGGTCTCCAGGAGGGAGTGAGCAGTTCTTC.

The chain combines TRBV2 with TRBJ1-1, with 8 bases matching TRBD1. V was pared by 9 bases and J by 4 bases, with 7 bases of the junction left unmatched. This CDR3 is built from 13 residues. From germline, CDR1 is SNHLY and CDR2 FYNNEI. The CDR3 sequence: CARGQGGGTEAFF. Written as DNA, the CDR3 is TGTGCCAGAGGACAGGGCGGGGGCACTGAAGCTTTCTTT.

J is TRBJ1-2 and V is TRBV30, with D maybe TRBD1 (5 bases). V shed 3 bases and J shed 4 bases, with 12 bases lying between them. Looked up from germline, CDR1 is GTSNPN and CDR2 is SVGIG (reference sequence). The CDR3 length is 13 residues. CDR3 sequence: CAWRETGAYGYTF. CDR3 coding DNA: TGTGCCTGGAGGGAAACAGGTGCCTATGGCTACACCTTC.